Following are 18 T cell receptor beta chains from one sample sequenced in a study of T cell repertoires in cytomegalovirus infection. From the reads, TCRdb called clonotypes with MiXCR, one entry per CDR3 protein. Among some 320,000 distinct CDR3 sequences listed, 29% were seen once. No antigen has been identified for these receptors. The sample here was cultured PBMCs, taken from culture after CMV antigen stimulation. The receptors shown here come from a human donor in good health (CMV status not recorded). Some clones in this sample may be carry-over from other donors' samples.

The chain joins TRBV7-2 to TRBJ2-3, with 11 bases matching TRBD2. Germline V gene sequence: CDR1 SGHTA, CDR2 FQGNSA. J gave up 5 bases and V 5 bases, and 9 bases lay outside the gene matches. The CDR3 is made up of 16 amino acids. Here the CDR3 DNA reads TGTGCCAGCAGCGCACGTAGCGGGGGGGCGATAGATACGCAGTATTTT. This sequence encodes CASSARSGGAIDTQYF.

The chain couples TRBV28 to TRBJ1-5; 9 bases are shared with TRBD1. Unmatched junction bases numbered 11, after V lost 6 bases and J lost 2 bases. The CDR3 runs to 17 residues. Germline V gene lookup returns CDR1 MDHEN and CDR2 SYDVKM. The CDR3 nucleotides are TGTGCCAGCAGAAATAACAGGGGGCTAGTGGGCAATCAGCCCCAGCATTTT. It specifies CASRNNRGLVGNQPQHF. Together with reference TRBV28 and TRBJ1-5, the CDR3 gives the full variable domain: DVKVTQSSRYLVKRTGEKVFLECVQDMDHENMFWYRQDPGLGLRLIYFSYDVKMKEKGDIPEGYSVSREKKERFSLILESASTNQTSMYLCASRNNRGLVGNQPQHFGDGTRLSIL.

The sample holds one count of this clonotype. This chain uses TRBV3-1 with TRBJ2-1, with 14 positions matching TRBD2. The V gene end was trimmed by 4 bases and the J gene end by 14 bases; junction bases not matched to a gene: 16. There are 17 residues in the CDR3. Germline V gives CDR1 LGHDT, CDR2 YNNKEL (reference sequence). In DNA, the CDR3 is TGTGCCAGCAGCCCTGATTCGGGACTAGCGGGGGCCCTCTCGGAGTTCTTC. Protein: CASSPDSGLAGALSEFF.

This clonotype was detected a few times. The chain carries TRBV28 and TRBJ2-3; D call uncertain. Trimming left V 3 bases short and J 9 bases short, with 16 bases between. Germline lookup yields CDR1 MDHEN and CDR2 SYDVKM. The CDR3 loop spans 14 amino acids. In nucleotides, the CDR3 is TGTGCCAGCAGTTTCTTCGGACGGCGCCCGACGCAGTATTTT. Translating gives CASSFFGRRPTQYF.

This clonotype came up a few times. CDR3 in amino acids: CASSLVPRGYEQYF. In nucleotides, the CDR3 is TGTGCCAGCAGCTTAGTCCCGAGGGGCTACGAGCAGTACTTC. This chain links TRBV7-2 with TRBJ2-7; D possibly uses TRBD1 or TRBD2 (5 bases each). The CDR3 is 14 residues long. Germline assignment: CDR1 SGHTA and CDR2 FQGNSA. Trimming left V 1 base short and J 3 bases short, with 10 bases between.

V is TRBV19 and J is TRBJ2-1; 8 bases agree with TRBD2. This CDR3 is built from 15 residues. The J segment lost 6 bases and the V segment lost 3 bases, leaving 7 bases of the junction unmatched. Germline CDR1 LNHDA, CDR2 SQIVND (reference sequence). The DNA for the CDR3 is TGTGCCAGTAGTATTCGAGCGGGAGTCGGCAATGAGCAGTTCTTC. It is translated as CASSIRAGVGNEQFF.

In this sample, this clonotype turned up a few times. As DNA, the CDR3 is TGTGCCAGCAGCGAGGCCTGGGCCCGCTATGGTGAGCAGTTCTTC. It codes for CASSEAWARYGEQFF. The J gene is TRBJ2-1, the V gene TRBV5-8; the D is unclear. CDR1 is SGHTS and CDR2 is YDEGEE in the germline V gene. The germline V and J ends were trimmed by 4 bases and 9 bases, with 20 bases remaining between them. The CDR3 extends over 15 amino acids.

The rearrangement uses TRBV6-6 and TRBJ1-1; D is ambiguous. The V gene's germline CDR1 is MNHNY and CDR2 SVGAGI (reference sequence). There are 11 residues in the CDR3. V was pared by 0 bases and J by 8 bases, with 4 bases between. CDR3 DNA: TGTGCCAGCAGTTACTCGGTCGAAGCTTTCTTT. Translated, it gives CASSYSVEAFF.

CDR3 amino acids: CASSLVPPLLYNEQFF. The CDR3 nucleotides are TGTGCCAGCAGCTTAGTACCTCCCTTGCTTTACAATGAGCAGTTCTTC. V and J are TRBV11-2 and TRBJ2-1; D is unclear. Trimming stripped 1 base from V and 4 bases from J, with 14 bases between. CDR3 size: 16 residues. Per the germline V gene, CDR1 is SGHAT and CDR2 is FQNNGV.

The chain combines TRBV20-1 with TRBJ2-7; 9 bases fit TRBD2. This CDR3 spans 13 amino acids. The J segment lost 5 bases and the V segment lost 4 bases, leaving 6 bases of the junction unmatched. Germline V CDR1 and CDR2: DFQATT, SNEGSKA (reference sequence). The CDR3 DNA sequence: TGCAGTGCTACTAGCGGGGCGGCACACGAGCAGTACTTC. Translated: CSATSGAAHEQYF.

This clonotype has ten or more counts. The CDR3 loop reads CASSQGPNTGELFF. CDR3 nucleotide sequence: TGTGCCAGCAGCCAAGGACCTAACACCGGGGAGCTGTTTTTT. This chain links TRBV7-9 with TRBJ2-2; D is unclear. The ends were cut back, 5 bases at V and 2 bases at J, with 9 bases in the middle. Germline V gene data show CDR1 as SEHNR and CDR2 as FQNEAQ (reference sequence). The CDR3 spans 14 residues.

This clonotype was counted only a few times. The chain joins TRBV20-1 to TRBJ1-5; 7 bases fit TRBD1. J lost 6 bases, V lost 4 bases, and 3 bases had no gene match. Per the germline V gene, CDR1 is DFQATT and CDR2 is SNEGSKA (reference sequence). CDR3 size: 12 residues. The CDR3 sequence is CSAIDRVQPQHF. The CDR3 DNA follows: TGCAGTGCTATCGACAGGGTTCAGCCCCAGCATTTT.

The rearrangement links TRBV19 to TRBJ1-1; D call uncertain. The CDR3 sequence is 13 residues long. CDR1 and CDR2 (germline): LNHDA, SQIVND (reference sequence). The V end lost 5 bases, the J end lost 7 bases, and 14 bases lay between the germline ends. CDR3 in amino acids: CASSLTLQREAFF. CDR3 DNA sequence: TGTGCCAGTAGTCTAACCCTCCAGCGTGAAGCTTTCTTT.

The chain has TRBV6-8 and TRBJ2-3; D remains unclear. The CDR3 extends over 14 amino acids. Germline V gene data show CDR1 as MNHGY and CDR2 as SAAAGT. V was clipped by 6 bases and J by 3 bases, with 13 bases between them. Here the CDR3 reads CASSLLGRTDTQYF. The CDR3 DNA reads TGTGCCAGCAGCCTCCTAGGACGGACAGATACGCAGTATTTT.

Many counts were recorded for this clonotype. The rearrangement joins TRBV7-2 to TRBJ2-3; the D is unclear. Trimming stripped 8 bases from V and 4 bases from J, with 16 bases between. This CDR3 contains 14 residues. The germline V gene encodes CDR1 SGHTA and CDR2 FQGNSA. The CDR3 here is CASVFGPGPDTQYF. The DNA of the CDR3 is TGTGCCAGCGTCTTCGGCCCTGGCCCAGATACGCAGTATTTT.

J is TRBJ2-1 and V is TRBV19; D call uncertain. The CDR3 is made up of 14 amino acids. CDR1 LNHDA and CDR2 SQIVND come from the germline V gene (reference sequence). V lost 1 base, J lost 6 bases, and 10 bases lay in between. Here the CDR3 DNA reads TGTGCCAGTAGTATAGCGTCAAGACCCAATGAGCAGTTCTTC. Protein sequence: CASSIASRPNEQFF. Together with reference TRBV19 and TRBJ2-1, the CDR3 gives the full variable domain: DGGITQSPKYLFRKEGQNVTLSCEQNLNHDAMYWYRQDPGQGLRLIYYSQIVNDFQKGDIAEGYSVSREKKESFPLTVTSAQKNPTAFYLCASSIASRPNEQFFGPGTRLTVL.

The chain recombines TRBV7-6 with TRBJ1-4; D possibly corresponds to TRBD1 (5 bases). The germline V gene has CDR1 SGHVS and CDR2 FNYEAQ. Trimming removed 3 bases at V and 0 bases at J, with 11 bases between. This CDR3 spans 16 amino acids. The chain's CDR3 is CASSLGQGTTNEKLFF. The CDR3 nucleotides read TGTGCCAGCAGCTTGGGCCAGGGAACAACTAATGAAAAACTGTTTTTT.

The chain combines TRBV10-3 with TRBJ1-5; D is possibly TRBD1 (6 bases). The V gene's germline CDR1 is ENHRY and CDR2 SYGVKD. Between the trimmed V and J ends, which lost 7 bases and 1 base, there was a span of 8 bases. CDR3 length: 13 amino acids. The CDR3: CAITGQSNQPQHF. CDR3 in DNA: TGTGCCATCACCGGACAGAGCAATCAGCCCCAGCATTTT.